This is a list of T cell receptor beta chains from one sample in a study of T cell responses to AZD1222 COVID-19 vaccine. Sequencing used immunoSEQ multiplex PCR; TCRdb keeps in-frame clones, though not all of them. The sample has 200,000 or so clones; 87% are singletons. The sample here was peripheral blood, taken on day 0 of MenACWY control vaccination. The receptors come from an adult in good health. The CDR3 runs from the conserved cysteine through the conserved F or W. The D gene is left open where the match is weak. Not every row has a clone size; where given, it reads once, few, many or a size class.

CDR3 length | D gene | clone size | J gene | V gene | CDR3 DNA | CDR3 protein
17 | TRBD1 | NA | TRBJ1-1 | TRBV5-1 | TGCGCCAGCAGTCGGGACAGGGGCCCTGATAGAAACACTGAAGCTTTCTTT | CASSRDRGPDRNTEAFF
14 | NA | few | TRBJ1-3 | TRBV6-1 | TGTGCCAGCAGTGAATTGGGTGCCGGGAACACCATATATTTT | CASSELGAGNTIYF
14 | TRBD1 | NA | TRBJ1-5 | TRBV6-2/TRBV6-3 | TGTGCCAGCAGTTACCGGGACAGCCATCAGCCCCAGCATTTT | CASSYRDSHQPQHF
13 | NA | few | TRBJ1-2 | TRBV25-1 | TGTGCCAGCAGTGCGGGACCAGGTCATGGCTACACCTTC | CASSAGPGHGYTF
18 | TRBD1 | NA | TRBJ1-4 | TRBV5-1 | TGCGCCAGCAGCCCGGCCGGGGGGACAGAAGTAACTAATGAAAAACTGTTTTTT | CASSPAGGTEVTNEKLFF
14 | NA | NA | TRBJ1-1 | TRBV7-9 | TGTGCCAGCAGCTTAGCGGGGGAGGGCACTGAAGCTTTCTTT | CASSLAGEGTEAFF
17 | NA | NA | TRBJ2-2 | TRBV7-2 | TGTGCCAGCAGCAGAGACGTGACAGCCGGAAACACCGGGGAGCTGTTTTTT | CASSRDVTAGNTGELFF
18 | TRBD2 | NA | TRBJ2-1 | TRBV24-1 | TGTGCCACCAGTGACCTAGCTAGCGGGAGGGGCTCCTACAATGAGCAGTTCTTC | CATSDLASGRGSYNEQFF
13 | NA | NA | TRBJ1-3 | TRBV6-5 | TGTGCCAGCACAGTGGGCCTCGGGGGGAGCATATATTTT | CASTVGLGGSIYF
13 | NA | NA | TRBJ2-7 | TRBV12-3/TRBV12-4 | TGTGCCAGCAGTACCGGACCAGCCAGCGAGCAGTACTTC | CASSTGPASEQYF
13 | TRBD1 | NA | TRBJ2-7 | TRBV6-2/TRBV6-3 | TGTGCCAGCAGCACCGACAGGGGCTACGAGCAGTACTTC | CASSTDRGYEQYF
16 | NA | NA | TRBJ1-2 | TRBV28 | TGTGCCAGCAGGGCGGGACCGACTTTAGCTAACTATGGCTACACCTTC | CASRAGPTLANYGYTF
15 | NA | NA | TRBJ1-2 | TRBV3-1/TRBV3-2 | TGTGCCAGCAGCCAAGGGGCCCAGACGAACTATGGCTACACCTTC | CASSQGAQTNYGYTF
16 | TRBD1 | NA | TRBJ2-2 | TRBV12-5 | TGTGCTAGTGCCTCCCAACGACAGGGGGCAACCGGGGAGCTGTTTTTT | CASASQRQGATGELFF
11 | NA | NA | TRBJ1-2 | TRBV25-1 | TGTGCCACTCAAGGAGGGAGTGGCTACACCTTC | CATQGGSGYTF
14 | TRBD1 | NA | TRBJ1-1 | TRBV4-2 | TGTGCCAGCAGCCAAGGACAGGGTCGGGCTGAAGCTTTCTTT | CASSQGQGRAEAFF
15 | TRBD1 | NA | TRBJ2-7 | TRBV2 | TGTGCCAGCAGTGAATTGGCAGGGGGAAGCCACGAGCAGTACTTC | CASSELAGGSHEQYF
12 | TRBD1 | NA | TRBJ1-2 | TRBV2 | TGTGCCAGTGGACAGGAGGTGTATGGCTACACCTTC | CASGQEVYGYTF
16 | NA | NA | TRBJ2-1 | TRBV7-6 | TGTGCCAGCAGCTTAGTAGGGGCCGGGATGAGGAATGAGCAGTTCTTC | CASSLVGAGMRNEQFF
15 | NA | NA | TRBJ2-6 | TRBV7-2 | TGTGCCAGCAGTTCTGGGGGTTCTGGGGCCAACGTCCTGACTTTC | CASSSGGSGANVLTF
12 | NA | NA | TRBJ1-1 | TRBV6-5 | TGTGCCAGCAGTTATGGGGACACTGTCGCTTTCTTT | CASSYGDTVAFF
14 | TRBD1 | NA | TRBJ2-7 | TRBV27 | TGTGCCAGCAGCCCGGGACAGGGTCCCTACGAGCAGTACTTC | CASSPGQGPYEQYF
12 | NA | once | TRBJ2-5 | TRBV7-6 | TGTGCCAGCAGCAAACCTTATGAGGTTCAGTACTTC | CASSKPYEVQYF
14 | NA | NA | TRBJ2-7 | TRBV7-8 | TGTGCCAGCAGCTTGCAGTTTAGCTCCTACGAGCAGTACTTC | CASSLQFSSYEQYF
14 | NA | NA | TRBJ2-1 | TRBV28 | TGTGCCAGCAGGCAGCGGAGCTCCTACAATGAGCAGTTCTTC | CASRQRSSYNEQFF
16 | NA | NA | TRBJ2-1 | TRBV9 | TGTGCCAGCAGCGTAGCCGGCTTAGGGTCCTACAATGAGCAGTTCTTC | CASSVAGLGSYNEQFF
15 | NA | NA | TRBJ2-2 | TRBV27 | TGTGCCAGCAGTTTAACAGCAGGGGACACCGGGGAGCTGTTTTTT | CASSLTAGDTGELFF
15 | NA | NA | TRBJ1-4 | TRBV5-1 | TGCGCCAGCAGCCCTCAACCGGGACATGTTGAAAAACTGTTTTTT | CASSPQPGHVEKLFF
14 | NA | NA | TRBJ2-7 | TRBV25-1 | TGTGCCAGCAGTGGGCTTAACAGTTTCCACGAGCAGTACTTC | CASSGLNSFHEQYF
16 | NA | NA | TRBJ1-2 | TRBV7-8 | TGTGCCAGCAGCCCTCGACTGGGGGGTTGGAGCTATGGCTACACCTTC | CASSPRLGGWSYGYTF
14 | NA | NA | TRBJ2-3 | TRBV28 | TGTGCCAGCAGTTTTCCAGGGGGCACAGATACGCAGTATTTT | CASSFPGGTDTQYF
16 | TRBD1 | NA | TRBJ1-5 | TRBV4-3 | TGCGCCAGCAGCCAAGGAGCGACAGGGGGCCATCAGCCCCAGCATTTT | CASSQGATGGHQPQHF
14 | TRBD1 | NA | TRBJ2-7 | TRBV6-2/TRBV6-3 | TGTGCCAGCAGTTCTTGGCAGGGGGTGTACGAGCAGTACTTC | CASSSWQGVYEQYF
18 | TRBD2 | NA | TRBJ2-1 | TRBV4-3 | TGCGCCAGCAGCCGATTAGTTTCGGGAGGACTAGCCTACAATGAGCAGTTCTTC | CASSRLVSGGLAYNEQFF
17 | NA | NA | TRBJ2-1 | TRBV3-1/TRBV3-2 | TGTGCCAGCAGCCTTTTCTCTGGGGGTAGCGGCAACAATGAGCAGTTCTTC | CASSLFSGGSGNNEQFF
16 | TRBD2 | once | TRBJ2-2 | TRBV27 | TGTGCCAGCTCCCCGTCCCTAGCGGGAAACACCGGGGAGCTGTTTTTT | CASSPSLAGNTGELFF
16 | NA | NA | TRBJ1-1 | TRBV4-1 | TGCGCCAGCAGCCAGGTGGACATCCTTGTTTACACTGAAGCTTTCTTT | CASSQVDILVYTEAFF
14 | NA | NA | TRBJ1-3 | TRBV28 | TGTGCCAGCAGCTGGGGGGGGTCGGGAAACACCATATATTTT | CASSWGGSGNTIYF
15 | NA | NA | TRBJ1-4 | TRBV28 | TGTGCCAGCAGCACGGGATCCCGGACGATTGAAAAACTGTTTTTT | CASSTGSRTIEKLFF
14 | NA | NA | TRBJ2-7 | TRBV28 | TGTGCCAGCAGTCCCCTGGACACCGTCTACGAGCAGTACTTC | CASSPLDTVYEQYF
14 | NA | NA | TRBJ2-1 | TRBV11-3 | TGTGCCAGCAGCTTAGGGTGGGGATACAATGAGCAGTTCTTC | CASSLGWGYNEQFF
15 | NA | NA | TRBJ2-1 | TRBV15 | TGTGCCACCAGCAGAGATTTTAGGGGTATCAATGAGCAGTTCTTC | CATSRDFRGINEQFF
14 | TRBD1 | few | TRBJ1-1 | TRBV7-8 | TGTGCCAGCAGCTTAGCGGACAGGTCCACTGAAGCTTTCTTT | CASSLADRSTEAFF
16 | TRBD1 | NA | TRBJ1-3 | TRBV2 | TGTGCCAGCAGTGTCAGGGGGGCTCAATCTGGAAACACCATATATTTT | CASSVRGAQSGNTIYF
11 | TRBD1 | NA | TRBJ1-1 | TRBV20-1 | TGCAGTGCAAAAGACAGGGTGTGGGCTTTCTTT | CSAKDRVWAFF
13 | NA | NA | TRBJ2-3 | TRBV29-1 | TGCAGCGTTGGGACCGGGACTTTAGATACGCAGTATTTT | CSVGTGTLDTQYF
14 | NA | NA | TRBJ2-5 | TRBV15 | TGTGCCACCAGCCCCAATGAGGGGTTAGGGGCCCAGTACTTC | CATSPNEGLGAQYF
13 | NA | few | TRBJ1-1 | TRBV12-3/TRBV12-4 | TGTGCCAGCAGTACAGGGCCGGCCACTGAAGCTTTCTTT | CASSTGPATEAFF
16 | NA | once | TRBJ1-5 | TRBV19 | TGTGCCAGTAGTATAAGATGGCAGCCCGCGAATCAGCCCCAGCATTTT | CASSIRWQPANQPQHF
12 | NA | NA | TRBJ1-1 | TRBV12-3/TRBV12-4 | TGTGCCAGCAGTCCTAGGGCAGGAGAGGCTTTCTTT | CASSPRAGEAFF
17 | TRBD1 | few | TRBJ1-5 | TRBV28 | TGTGCCAGCAGTTTAGGCCCGGGACAGGGGCGCAATCAGCCCCAGCATTTT | CASSLGPGQGRNQPQHF
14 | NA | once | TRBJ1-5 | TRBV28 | TGTGCCAGCAGTTTAGGACAGACTAATCAGCCCCAGCATTTT | CASSLGQTNQPQHF
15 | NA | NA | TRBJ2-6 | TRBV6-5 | TGTGCCAGCAGGGCTGGGAGGTCTGGGGCCAACGTCCTGACTTTC | CASRAGRSGANVLTF